These 26 T cell receptor beta chains were all obtained from the same sample, sequenced in a study of blood T cell repertoires in COVID-19. Method: immunoSEQ multiplex PCR; TCRdb's copy keeps in-frame clones and lacks some. The sample contains more than 150,000 clones, 84% of which appear only once. The sample taken for sequencing was peripheral blood. The receptors stem from a human donor in a cohort sampled during active COVID-19.

The chain has TRBV6-1 and TRBJ1-2; 9 bases line up with TRBD1. V dropped 0 bases and J dropped 3; count of bases not matched to a gene: 5. The CDR3 is made up of 16 amino acids. In germline, CDR1 is MNHNS, CDR2 SASEGT. This CDR3 reads CASSEASGQGYYGYTF. For the CDR3, the DNA is TGTGCCAGCAGTGAAGCATCGGGACAGGGTTACTATGGCTACACCTTC.

The rearrangement uses TRBV10-2 and TRBJ2-1, with TRBD2 matching 8 bases. The CDR3 contains 13 residues. Germline-derived CDR1 and CDR2 are WSHSY and SAAADI. Unmatched junction bases numbered 7, after V lost 8 bases and J lost 7 bases. The CDR3 loop is CASGGTRGNEQFF. The DNA for the CDR3 is TGCGCCAGCGGTGGGACTAGGGGTAATGAGCAGTTCTTC.

The chain employs TRBV5-1 and TRBJ2-5, with a possible D match to TRBD2 (7 bases). Trimming cost V 1 base and J 5 bases, with 12 bases left between them. CDR1 SGHRS and CDR2 YFSETQ come from the germline V gene. This CDR3 comprises 14 residues. The CDR3 nucleotides read TGCGCCAGCAGCTTGAATGCGGGGGCTGAGACCCAGTACTTC. It is translated as CASSLNAGAETQYF.

The rearrangement links TRBV25-1 to TRBJ2-6; 7 bases are a match to TRBD1. The V gene's germline CDR1 is MGHDK and CDR2 SYGVNS. CDR3 length equals 16 residues. V lost 1 base and J lost 2; bases outside the gene matches: 2. DNA of the CDR3: TGTGCCAGCAGTGAATCAGGGGGAACTGGGGCCAACGTCCTGACTTTC. As protein: CASSESGGTGANVLTF.

V and J are TRBV21-1 and TRBJ1-5; the tabulated D call, TRBD1, remains unverified against the DNA. TRBV21-1 is flagged as a pseudogene. The CDR3 runs 16 residues. The CDR3 region has the DNA TGTGCCAGCAGTACCGGGACAGGGGTTAGCAATCAGCCCCAGCATTTT. This encodes CASSTGTGVSNQPQHF.

The gene calls are TRBV9 and TRBJ2-3, with 11 bases that match TRBD2. CDR3 length: 17 amino acids. Germline CDR1 and CDR2: SGDLS and YYNGEE. V shed 0 bases, J shed 3 bases, and the junction held 6 bases outside the gene matches. CDR3 DNA: TGTGCCAGCAGCGTAGGCCTAGCGGGGGGCGAAACAGATACGCAGTATTTT. This encodes CASSVGLAGGETDTQYF.

The chain combines TRBV4-2 with TRBJ1-1; D might be TRBD1 (5 bases). The CDR3 has 15 amino acids. The germline V gene has CDR1 LGHNA and CDR2 YNFKEQ. V lost 4 bases to trimming and J lost 5 bases, with 17 bases between them. CDR3 bases: TGTGCCAGCAGCCCCACTCTAGGGGAGGGGACTGAAGCTTTCTTT. Translation gives CASSPTLGEGTEAFF.

The chain links TRBV5-4 to TRBJ2-5, with a possible D match to TRBD2 (5 bases). Germline values: CDR1 SGHNT, CDR2 YYREEE (reference sequence). Trimming took off 3 bases at V and 2 bases at J, with 14 bases between the two ends. This CDR3 is 15 amino acids long. DNA of the CDR3: TGTGCCAGCAGCTCCGGACCGCGGGTACAAGAGACCCAGTACTTC. Encoded protein: CASSSGPRVQETQYF.

The rearrangement joins TRBV19 to TRBJ1-5, with D perhaps TRBD1 (6 bases). Germline lookup yields CDR1 LNHDA and CDR2 SQIVND (reference sequence). V shed 5 bases and J shed 1 base, with 15 bases lying between them. This CDR3 spans 16 amino acids. This CDR3 is CASSLTPGASNQPQHF. The DNA of the CDR3 is TGTGCCAGTAGTCTCACCCCAGGGGCAAGCAATCAGCCCCAGCATTTT.

The V gene is TRBV5-1, the J gene TRBJ1-2, with 8 positions matching TRBD1. The CDR3 is 14 amino acids. In germline, CDR1 is SGHRS, CDR2 YFSETQ. The V segment lost 4 bases and the J segment 3 bases; nucleotides outside the gene matches: 5. The CDR3 coding sequence is TGCGCCAGCAGCCCGACAGGGGCGGACTATGGCTACACCTTC. Translated: CASSPTGADYGYTF.

A note on this clone: The same CDR3 is also encoded by other DNA sequences in this sample. The CDR3 is CASSQDSGANTGELFF. The CDR3 DNA is TGTGCCAGCAGCCAAGATAGCGGCGCGAACACCGGGGAGCTGTTTTTT. This chain connects TRBV3-1 (or the pseudogene TRBV3-2) to TRBJ2-2; perhaps TRBD2 as D (6 bases). This CDR3 comprises 16 residues. Trimming shortened V by 0 bases and J by 0 bases, and 8 bases separated the two germline ends. Germline V lookup: CDR1 LGHDT, CDR2 YNNKEL (reference sequence).

The chain couples TRBV7-2 to TRBJ1-4; 9 nucleotides match TRBD1. The CDR3 is 14 residues long. Germline loops: CDR1 SGHTA, CDR2 FQGNSA. Trimming cost V 4 bases and J 8 bases; bases outside gene matches: 5. This CDR3 is CASSWGQGGEKLFF. In nucleotides, the CDR3 is TGTGCCAGCAGCTGGGGACAGGGTGGGGAAAAACTGTTTTTT. Using reference TRBV7-2 and TRBJ1-4 for the parts outside the CDR3, the full variable domain is GAGVSQSPSNKVTEKGKDVELRCDPISGHTALYWYRQSLGQGLEFLIYFQGNSAPDKSGLPSDRFSAERTGGSVSTLTIQRTQQEDSAVYLCASSWGQGGEKLFFGSGTQLSVL.

V gene TRBV15 combines with J gene TRBJ1-1; D is perhaps TRBD1 (5 bases). Germline CDR1 and CDR2: LNHNV and YYDKDF (reference sequence). Trimming pared 0 bases from V and 5 bases from J, leaving 10 bases between. This CDR3 contains 14 residues. The CDR3 reads CATSRDGAWTEAFF. As DNA, the CDR3 is TGTGCCACCAGCAGAGATGGGGCATGGACTGAAGCTTTCTTT.

The chain recombines TRBV19 with TRBJ2-7; tentative D call: TRBD2 (6 bases). V lost 1 base, J lost 4 bases, and 11 bases lay in between. Germline CDR1 and CDR2: LNHDA and SQIVND (reference sequence). The CDR3 has 14 residues. CDR3 in DNA: TGTGCCAGTAGTATAGTTTGGGGAGGATACGAGCAGTACTTC. Amino acids: CASSIVWGGYEQYF.

The chain uses TRBV6-1 and TRBJ1-5; no definite D call. Germline lookup yields CDR1 MNHNS and CDR2 SASEGT. The CDR3 contains 15 residues. V lost 2 bases, J lost 3 bases, and 11 bases lay in between. The CDR3 sequence is CASSESQQINQPQHF. The CDR3, as DNA: TGTGCCAGCAGTGAAAGTCAACAAATCAATCAGCCCCAGCATTTT.

This clone was recorded only once. V gene TRBV9 combines with J gene TRBJ1-1; D is undetermined. Trimming left V 1 base short and J 2 bases short, with 9 bases between. The CDR3 is 14 amino acids. CDR1 is SGDLS and CDR2 is YYNGEE in the germline V gene. CDR3 coding DNA: TGTGCCAGCAGCGTACTTCAGGATAACACTGAAGCTTTCTTT. This translates into CASSVLQDNTEAFF.

This clone appeared once. The chain combines TRBV7-3 with TRBJ2-1; 12 positions agree with TRBD1. This CDR3 has 16 amino acids. V was pared by 5 bases and J by 7 bases, with 9 bases of the junction left unmatched. The germline V gene has CDR1 SGHTA and CDR2 FQGTGA. The CDR3 nucleotides are TGTGCCAGCAGCCTCCTCCCGGGACAGGGGGCGAATGAGCAGTTCTTC. Its translation is CASSLLPGQGANEQFF.

The chain combines TRBV5-1 with TRBJ2-2; 9 nucleotides line up with TRBD2. The germline V gene encodes CDR1 SGHRS and CDR2 YFSETQ. The CDR3 is 17 amino acids. The V and J ends lost 3 bases and 6 bases, in that order; junction bases with no gene match: 12. The chain's CDR3 is CASSSAGGAQRAGELFF. The DNA of the CDR3 is TGCGCCAGCAGCTCAGCGGGGGGCGCTCAGAGGGCCGGGGAGCTGTTTTTT.

Remarks on this clone: The germline gene is not matched at one end of the junction; a read error may be the cause. The V and J genes are TRBV7-7 and TRBJ2-7; the D is unclear. The CDR3 has 13 amino acids. Germline V gene lookup returns CDR1 SSHAT and CDR2 FNYEAQ (reference sequence). In DNA, the CDR3 is TGTGCTAGCAGCTTAGCTGCGGCCTACGAGCAGTACTTC. It codes for CASSLAAAYEQYF.

The rearrangement links TRBV7-3 to TRBJ1-5, with TRBD1 matching over 8 bases. Germline CDR1 SGHTA, CDR2 FQGTGA. Trimming removed 3 bases from V and 7 bases from J; junction bases left unmatched: 2. This CDR3 comprises 13 residues. Here the CDR3 reads CASSLTGDQPQHF. CDR3 DNA sequence: TGTGCCAGCAGCTTGACAGGGGACCAGCCCCAGCATTTT.

This rearrangement joins TRBV9 to TRBJ1-2; D call uncertain. Germline CDR1 reads SGDLS; CDR2 reads YYNGEE. CDR3 length: 12 amino acids. The V end lost 2 bases, the J end lost 6 bases, and 8 bases lay between the germline ends. CDR3 sequence (DNA): TGTGCCAGCAGCGTTCATGAGGATGGCTACACCTTC. Translation: CASSVHEDGYTF.

The chain carries TRBV5-1 and TRBJ2-3; 10 positions agree with TRBD2. V trimming: 1 base; J trimming: 3 bases; junction bases outside the gene matches: 11. The CDR3 covers 18 residues. Germline V gene sequence: CDR1 SGHRS, CDR2 YFSETQ. CDR3: CASSLSLAGATGTDTQYF. The CDR3 nucleotides read TGCGCCAGCAGCTTGTCGCTAGCGGGGGCCACCGGGACAGATACGCAGTATTTT.

CDR3 in DNA: TGTGCCAGCAGCTTCCCCGGGGGCGGGGAGCTGTTTTTT. Amino acid sequence: CASSFPGGGELFF. The genes are TRBV5-4 and TRBJ2-2, with D perhaps TRBD2 (6 bases). Trimming stripped 2 bases from V and 7 bases from J, with 9 bases between. This CDR3 is 13 amino acids long. Germline lookup yields CDR1 SGHNT and CDR2 YYREEE (reference sequence). Variable domain in full (rest from reference TRBV5-4 and TRBJ2-2): ETGVTQSPTHLIKTRGQQVTLRCSSQSGHNTVSWYQQALGQGPQFIFQYYREEENGRGNFPPRFSGLQFPNYSSELNVNALELDDSALYLCASSFPGGGELFFGEGSRLTVL.

The chain has TRBV10-2 and TRBJ2-2; TRBD2 aligns across 11 bases. The CDR3 consists of 16 residues. Germline assignment: CDR1 WSHSY and CDR2 SAAADI. Unmatched junction bases numbered 9, after V lost 6 bases and J lost 6 bases. The CDR3 DNA reads TGCGCCAGCAGCGACGGTAGCGGGGGGGCCGCCGGGGAGCTGTTTTTT. Protein: CASSDGSGGAAGELFF.

This clone turned up a few times. The chain couples TRBV19 to TRBJ2-5; TRBD2 agrees at 11 bases. The trim removed 7 bases at V and 5 bases at J, leaving 9 bases unmatched. The CDR3 has 15 amino acids. Germline V CDR1 and CDR2: LNHDA, SQIVND (reference sequence). This CDR3 reads CASTLSGGAFETQYF. In DNA, the CDR3 is TGTGCCAGTACTCTTAGCGGGGGGGCCTTCGAGACCCAGTACTTC.

The chain links TRBV6-4 to TRBJ2-2; a weak D match, TRBD2 (6 bases). The CDR3 consists of 14 residues. Per germline, CDR1 MRHNA and CDR2 SNTAGT. V lost 9 bases and J 0 bases, leaving 11 bases between the germline ends. The CDR3 nucleotides read TGTGCCAGGAGGGGAGGTTCGAACACCGGGGAGCTGTTTTTT. Amino acid sequence: CARRGGSNTGELFF.